This record concerns one TCR beta chain sequence. Its antigen has not been determined. One base away there is no much larger clone; base qualities are not given. The data stem from a study of T cell responses to AZD1222 COVID-19 vaccine listed by TCRdb under 2021. At the level of the whole study: AZD1222 recipients with second doses at about 4 weeks or about 12 weeks were pooled, because spike-specific TCR depth and breadth did not differ between schedules. A total of approximately 230 trial participants underwent TCR sequencing, of whom approximately 210 received two doses of AZD1222 and approximately 25 received two doses of the MenACWY control vaccine. Trial participants were enrolled by age into subgroups of 18-55, 56-69 and 70-plus years, and 148, 28 and 57 TCR-sequenced participants, respectively, were included in these subgroups. Points the paper makes about the study in general: Vaccine-associated CD4 TCRs spanned the whole spike protein, with dominant responses in regions 160-218 and 743-854. Because no samples from the day 14 peak response were available, repertoires could be characterized only after the peak T cell response. Only five or six AZD1222 recipients were SARS-CoV-2 seropositive at baseline, limiting conclusions about previously exposed vaccinees. The 56-69-year group was small, and its depth increase did not reach significance, likely because of low power. After two AZD1222 doses, both the breadth and the depth of spike-specific TCRs were significantly higher than at day 0 and than in MenACWY recipients. Reportedly, almost half of the unique spike-specific TCRs recognized epitopes lying outside the regions that are mutated in the B.1.351 and B.1.1.7 variants. Participants were mostly white British, with more females than males. The authors suggested clonal diversity may have been underestimated.

The sample's time point, from its label and the paper: baseline before first vaccination. The vaccinee samples were drawn from two UK trials, COV001 and COV002, one of which was a single-blind randomized controlled phase 2/3 trial testing AZD1222 (ChAdOx1 nCoV-19) in healthy adults. For TCRbeta chain sequencing, PBMC samples were collected from trial participants at day 0 and at day 28 after the second dose. V lost 0 bases and J lost 7 bases, and the count of bases not matched to a germline gene is 7. Its CDR3 holds 16 amino acids, cysteine through phenylalanine. Just CDR3 DNA is preserved here, 48 bases in frame from base 1. Taken from the germline V gene, the CDR1 and CDR2 loops are SGHRS and YFSETQ. The CDR3 regions of human TCRbeta chains were analyzed by immunosequencing. On the authors' methods: Repertoire TCRs were matched against a reference library of SARS-CoV-2-specific TCRs generated with the MIRA antigen-specificity platform. Breadth was defined as the fraction of unique TCRs that were SARS-CoV-2-associated. Depth was defined as the fraction of total T cells that were SARS-CoV-2-associated. Using the MIRA data, each spike-specific TCR was mapped to the spike region that the TCR reacts to and placed in a CD4 or CD8 class. Log10-transformed breadth and depth values were compared by one-way ANOVA with Sidak's multiple comparisons tests. TCRdb obtained this table from immuneACCESS and retained in-frame rearrangements with V and J assigned. These tables miss some clones; where compared with another copy, unresolved V genes account for less than half of the shortfall, and the remainder is unexplained. V, J and clone size reflect that table, while D and trimming were determined from the DNA. The sample table contains about 55,000 clones; only one count was recorded for more than 70% of them. Of the sample, less than 2% is held by the ten largest clones.

This chain is built from TRBV5-1 and TRBJ2-1; 10 central bases correspond to TRBD2. This sample comprised peripheral blood, obtained on day 0 of AZD1222 vaccination. The clonotype was recovered from an adult in good health. The bases are TGCGCCAGCAGCTTGGTCGGAGCGGGAGGGTTTAATGAGCAGTTCTTC. Translated, it reads CASSLVGAGGFNEQFF. Joined to the reference TRBV5-1 and TRBJ2-1 proteins, this CDR3 gives the full variable domain: KAGVTQTPRYLIKTRGQQVTLSCSPISGHRSVSWYQQTPGQGLQFLFEYFSETQRNKGNFPGRFSGRQFSNSRSEMNVSTLELGDSALYLCASSLVGAGGFNEQFFGPGTRLTVL.